Listed below are T cell receptor beta chains from one sample, sequenced in a study of shared clonotypes between healthy human individuals. The data were produced by immunoSEQ multiplex PCR, yet TCRdb's version contains in-frame clones alone and is incomplete. The sample lists some 500,000 clones; 96% were seen once. Sequencing used naive CD4+ T cells sorted from blood. The receptors here all came from a woman in her thirties in good health. Each CDR3 is given with its conserved first and last residue. The D gene is left open where the match is weak. Size is stated for part of the rows, as once, few or many counts, or as a class when the clone is expanded.

V,J,size,D,DNA,CDR3
TRBV28,TRBJ1-4,NA,NA,TGTGCCAGCAAGGTACAGGGATTTGAAAAACTGTTTTTT,CASKVQGFEKLFF
TRBV7-2,TRBJ2-1,once,NA,TGTGCCAGCAGCTCCGCCCGCAGGAATCCGAATGAGCAGTTCTTC,CASSSARRNPNEQFF
TRBV6-5,TRBJ2-2,NA,NA,TGTGCCAGCGGCCTCAGGGTTCCCGGGGAGCTGTTTTTT,CASGLRVPGELFF
TRBV5-1,TRBJ1-1,NA,TRBD1,TGCGCCAGCAGCAAGGACAGGGGGCAGACTGAAGCTTTCTTT,CASSKDRGQTEAFF
TRBV10-1,TRBJ1-2,NA,TRBD1,TGCGCCAGCAGCGCCGGGACAGGGTCCTATGGCTACACCTTC,CASSAGTGSYGYTF
TRBV10-3,TRBJ2-7,once,NA,TGTGCCATCAGTGAGAGGGACTCCTACGAGCAGTACTTC,CAISERDSYEQYF
TRBV7-9,TRBJ2-7,few,TRBD2,TGTGCCAGCAGCTTGCGGGAGGGCCTAGGTGAGCAGTACTTC,CASSLREGLGEQYF
TRBV28,TRBJ1-5,NA,NA,TGTGCCAGCGTTGTTCCAGGAAGGAATCAGCCCCAGCATTTT,CASVVPGRNQPQHF
TRBV6-1,TRBJ2-1,NA,TRBD1,TGTGCCAGCAGTGAAGCGACAGGGGGCTTTTATGTTAATGAGCAGTTCTTC,CASSEATGGFYVNEQFF
TRBV7-7,TRBJ2-5,NA,NA,TGTGCCAGCAGAGGACAACAAGAGACCCAGTACTTC,CASRGQQETQYF
TRBV5-4,TRBJ1-6,NA,NA,TGTGCCAGCAGCTTGGTGTCTGGGGCTAATAATTCACCCCTCCACTTT,CASSLVSGANNSPLHF
TRBV10-1,TRBJ1-2,NA,TRBD1,TGCGCCAGCAGCCCCGACAGGGTTAACTATGGCTACACCTTC,CASSPDRVNYGYTF
TRBV5-4,TRBJ2-1,NA,TRBD2,TGTGCCAGCAGCGGACGCAGCGGGAGCTCCTACAATGAGCAGTTCTTC,CASSGRSGSSYNEQFF
TRBV2,TRBJ2-6,NA,NA,TGTGCCAGCGGGCGGGGATCTGGGGCCAACGTCCTGACTTTC,CASGRGSGANVLTF
TRBV28,TRBJ2-7,once,NA,TGTGCCAGCAGGTCACCGGGACCCCACGCCTACGAGCAGTACTTC,CASRSPGPHAYEQYF
TRBV2,TRBJ2-1,NA,TRBD2,TGTGCCAGCAGGGGGACTAGCGGGGGTGAGCAGTTCTTC,CASRGTSGGEQFF
TRBV27,TRBJ2-4,NA,NA,TGTGCCAGCAGTTTATGGGGCACCGGGGGCATTCAGTACTTC,CASSLWGTGGIQYF
TRBV5-4,TRBJ1-1,once,TRBD1,TGTGCCAGCAGCTGGGGACAGGGTGGGACTGAAGCTTTCTTT,CASSWGQGGTEAFF
TRBV29-1,TRBJ2-7,NA,NA,TGCAGCGTTGTTAACTACCCCTACGAGCAGTACTTC,CSVVNYPYEQYF